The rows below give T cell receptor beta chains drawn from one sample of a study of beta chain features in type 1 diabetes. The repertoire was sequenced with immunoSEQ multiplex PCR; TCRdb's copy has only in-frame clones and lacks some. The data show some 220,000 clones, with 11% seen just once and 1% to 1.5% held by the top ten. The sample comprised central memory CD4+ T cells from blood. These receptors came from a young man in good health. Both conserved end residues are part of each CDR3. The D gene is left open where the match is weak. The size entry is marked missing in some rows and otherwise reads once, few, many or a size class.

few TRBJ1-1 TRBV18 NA TGTGCCAGCTCACAAGATATGAACACTGAAGCTTTCTTT CASSQDMNTEAFF
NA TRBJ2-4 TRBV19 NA TGTGCCAGTGAGGACTCTCTAGCCAAAAACATTCAGTACTTC CASEDSLAKNIQYF
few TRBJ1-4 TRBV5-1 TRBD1 TGCGCCAGCGGCTGGACAGGGGGCAAGGAAAAACTGTTTTTT CASGWTGGKEKLFF
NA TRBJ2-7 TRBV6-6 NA TGTGCCAGCAGAGATACAGGTTTTTACGAGCAGTACTTC CASRDTGFYEQYF
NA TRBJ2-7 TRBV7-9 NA TGTGCCAGCACCAGGACAGATAACTACGAGCAGTACTTC CASTRTDNYEQYF
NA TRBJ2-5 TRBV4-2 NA TGTGCCAGCAGCCAAGTACAGGGTATCCAAGAGACCCAGTACTTC CASSQVQGIQETQYF
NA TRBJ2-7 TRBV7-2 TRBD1 TGTGCCAGCAGCACAACCGGGACAGGGGAGGGGGAGCAGTACTTC CASSTTGTGEGEQYF
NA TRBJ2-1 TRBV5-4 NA TGTGCCAGCAGCCGACAGAACGGGAATGAGCAGTTCTTC CASSRQNGNEQFF
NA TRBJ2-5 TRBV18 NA TGTGCCAGCTCACTTGCCGAAGAGACCCAGTACTTC CASSLAEETQYF
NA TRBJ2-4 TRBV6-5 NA TGTGCCAGCAGTTTCTTAAGGGAGGACATTCAGTACTTC CASSFLREDIQYF
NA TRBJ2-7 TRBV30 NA TGTGCCTGGAGTGCCCTCTACGAGCAGTACTTC CAWSALYEQYF
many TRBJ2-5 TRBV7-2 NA TGTGCCAGCAGCTTAGAGGCCCGGGCGACCCAGTACTTC CASSLEARATQYF
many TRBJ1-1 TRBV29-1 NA TGCAGCGTTGAATCCGGGGGTACTGAAGCTTTCTTT CSVESGGTEAFF
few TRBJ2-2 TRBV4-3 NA TGCGCCAGCAGCCAAGAGTTCGGACCATACACCGGGGAGCTGTTTTTT CASSQEFGPYTGELFF
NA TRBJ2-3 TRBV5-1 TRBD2 TGCGCCAGCGGACCCGGCGGGAGAGTCACAGATACGCAGTATTTT CASGPGGRVTDTQYF
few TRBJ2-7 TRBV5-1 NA TGCGCCAGCAGCAAAGACAATACCTACGAGCAGTACTTC CASSKDNTYEQYF
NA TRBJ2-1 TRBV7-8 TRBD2 TGTGCCAGCAGCCCCAAAGGACTAGCGGGATACAATGAGCAGTTCTTC CASSPKGLAGYNEQFF
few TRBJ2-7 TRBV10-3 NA TGTGCCATCAGCTCCTTGGACGAGCAGTACTTC CAISSLDEQYF
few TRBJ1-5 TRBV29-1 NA TGCAGCGTTCTCGGCCAGGGCGGCAATCAGCCCCAGCATTTT CSVLGQGGNQPQHF
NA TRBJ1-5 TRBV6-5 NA TGTGCCAGCAGCTCAACTAATAGCAATCAGCCCCAGCATTTT CASSSTNSNQPQHF
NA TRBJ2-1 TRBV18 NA TGTGCCAGCACGCGGGACACGGGGGATCCTGAGCAGTTCTTC CASTRDTGDPEQFF
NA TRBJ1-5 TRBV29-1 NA TGCAGCGTTTATCAGGCGGGGGGCAATCAGCCCCAGCATTTT CSVYQAGGNQPQHF
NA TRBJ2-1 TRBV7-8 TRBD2 TGTGCCAGCAGAGGACTAGCCGAACTAGCGGGGAACAATGAGCAGTTCTTC CASRGLAELAGNNEQFF
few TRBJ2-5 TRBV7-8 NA TGTGCCAGCAGCTTAGCGACGGAGTGGGAGACCCAGTACTTC CASSLATEWETQYF
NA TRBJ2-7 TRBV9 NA TGTGCCAGCAGCGCCAGGGGATCCTACGAGCAGTACTTC CASSARGSYEQYF
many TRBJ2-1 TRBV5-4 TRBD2 TGTGCCAGCAGCTTCAGCGGGAGAGGAAATGAGCAGTTCTTC CASSFSGRGNEQFF
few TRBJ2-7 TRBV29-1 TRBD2 TGCAGCGTTGCGCCCTCGGGGGGTAGCGCCTACGAGCAGTACTTC CSVAPSGGSAYEQYF
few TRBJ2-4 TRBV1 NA TGCACCAGCAGCCAAGATCCGGGACTCAAACTAGCCAAAAACATTCAGTACTTC CTSSQDPGLKLAKNIQYF
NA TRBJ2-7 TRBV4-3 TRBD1 TGCGCCAGCAGCCAAAGAGATTACGACGCGGGACAGGGGGAGAGGGAGCAGTACTTC CASSQRDYDAGQGEREQYF
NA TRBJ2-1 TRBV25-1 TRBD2 TGTGCCAGCAGTGTGGGACTAGCCGCCAATGAGCAGTTCTTC CASSVGLAANEQFF
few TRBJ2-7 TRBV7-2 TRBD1 TGTGCCAGCAGCTTAGAATCGGGACAGGCCTACGAGCAGTACTTC CASSLESGQAYEQYF
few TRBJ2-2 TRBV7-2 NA TGTGCCAGCAGCTTCGGCGGTGGGACCGGGGAGCTGTTTTTT CASSFGGGTGELFF
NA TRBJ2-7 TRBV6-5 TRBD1 TGTGCCAGCAGTTACTCGAGACAGGGCCTCGAGCAGTACTTC CASSYSRQGLEQYF
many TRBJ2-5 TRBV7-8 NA TGTGCCAGCAGCTTACGCTACCAAGAGACCCAGTACTTC CASSLRYQETQYF
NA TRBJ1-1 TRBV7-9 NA TGTGCCAGCAGCTTAGCCACAGGGATTCGAAACACTGAAGCTTTCTTT CASSLATGIRNTEAFF
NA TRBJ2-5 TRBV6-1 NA TGTGCCAGCAGTGAAAGTGGGAGAGAGACCCAGTACTTC CASSESGRETQYF
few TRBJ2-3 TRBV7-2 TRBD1 TGTGCCAGCAGCCGGGACAGGTTAGAAACAGATACGCAGTATTTT CASSRDRLETDTQYF
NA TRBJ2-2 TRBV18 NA TGTGCCAGCTCACCCCCGACGGGGCCAGGGGCCGGGGAGCTGTTTTTT CASSPPTGPGAGELFF
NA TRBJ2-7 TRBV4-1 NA TGCGCCAGCAGCCAAGAAGGACGGTGGGTAGGCGAGCAGTACTTC CASSQEGRWVGEQYF
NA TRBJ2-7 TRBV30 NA TGTGCCTGGGAGGCGCTAGCTGCTGCCGAGCAGTACTTC CAWEALAAAEQYF
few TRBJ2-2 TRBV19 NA TGTGCCAGTAGTATTCCAGGGGCCTTGAACACCGGGGAGCTGTTTTTT CASSIPGALNTGELFF
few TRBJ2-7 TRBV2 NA TGTGCCAGCAGGACCTACGAGCAGTACTTC CASRTYEQYF
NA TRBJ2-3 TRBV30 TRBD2 TGTGCCTGGACTAGCGGGAGGATGGATACGCAGTATTTT CAWTSGRMDTQYF
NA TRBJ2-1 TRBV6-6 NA TGTGCCAGCAGTACACGTGGGGGTGAGCAGTTCTTC CASSTRGGEQFF
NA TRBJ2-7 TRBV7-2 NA TGTGCCAGCAGCTTAGGAACACAGGGATACGAGCAGTACTTC CASSLGTQGYEQYF
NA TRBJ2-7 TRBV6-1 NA TGTGCCAGCAAGCCCAGTATCCAATCATACGAGCAGTACTTC CASKPSIQSYEQYF
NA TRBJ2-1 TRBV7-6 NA TGTGCCAGCAGCGTATATGGTGAGCAGTTCTTC CASSVYGEQFF
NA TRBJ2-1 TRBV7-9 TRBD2 TGTGCCAGCAGCTCGCAGGCTAGCGGGCACCTCGACGCCGCGAATGAGCAGTTCTTC CASSSQASGHLDAANEQFF
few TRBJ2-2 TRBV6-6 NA TGTGCCAGCAGTTACTTGGCCGGCACCGGGGAGCTGTTTTTT CASSYLAGTGELFF
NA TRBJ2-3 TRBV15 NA TGTGCCACCTTACCCGGGACTTCCCCAGATACGCAGTATTTT CATLPGTSPDTQYF
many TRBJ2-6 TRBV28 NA TGTGCCAGCAGTTTATCGCCCAGCCTCTCTGGGGCCAACGTCCTGACTTTC CASSLSPSLSGANVLTF
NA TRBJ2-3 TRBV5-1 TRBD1 TGCGCCAGCAGCTTGGCAGGGGGCGAGACAGATACGCAGTATTTT CASSLAGGETDTQYF
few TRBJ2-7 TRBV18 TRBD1 TGTGCCAGCTCCCCTGGACAGGGGACGTACGAGCAGTACTTC CASSPGQGTYEQYF
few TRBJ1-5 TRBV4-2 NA TGTGCCAGCAGCCAAGGGTCGAGCAATCAGCCCCAGCATTTT CASSQGSSNQPQHF
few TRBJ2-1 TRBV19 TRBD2 TGTGCCAGTAGGCCTACAGTAGCGGGAGATTTTCACAATGAGCAGTTCTTC CASRPTVAGDFHNEQFF
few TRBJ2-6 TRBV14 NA TGTGCCAGCAGCCGTAACTCTGGGGCCAACGTCCTGACTTTC CASSRNSGANVLTF
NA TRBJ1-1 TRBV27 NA TGTGCCAGCAGTGGACAGTCCTCCACTGAAGCTTTCTTT CASSGQSSTEAFF
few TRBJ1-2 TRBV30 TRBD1 TGTGCCTGGCACCGGTCTGGGACAGCTAACTATGGCTACACCTTC CAWHRSGTANYGYTF
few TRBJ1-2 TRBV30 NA TGTGCCTGGACCCGTGGGGGGTACGGTGGCTACACCTTC CAWTRGGYGGYTF